The 3 T cell receptor beta chains presented below share a single source sample, sequenced in a study of beta chain features in type 1 diabetes. The study, taken as a whole, reports: A moderate, significant TCRB CDR3 shortening appeared in type 1 diabetes across four CD4+ subsets.

The antigens of these receptors remain unknown. Sequenced material consisted of expressed TCRB transcripts (all of the isolated RNA was reverse transcribed). Sequencing was performed with immunoSEQ multiplex PCR; in TCRdb, only in-frame clones are kept and a portion is missing. The sample lists 240,000 or so clones; roughly 13% were seen once. The source material was naive CD4+ T cells from blood. The receptors stem from a man aged 30-40 years with type 1 diabetes.

This clone was seen a handful of times. The gene calls are TRBV29-1 and TRBJ1-1, with D possibly TRBD1 on 6 matching bases. The CDR3 is 14 residues long. V dropped 7 bases and J dropped 4 bases, with 19 bases sitting between them. Looked up from germline, CDR1 is SQVTM and CDR2 is ANQGSEA. In DNA form, the CDR3 reads TGCAGCGGACGCGTAGTCAGGGGTACCACTGAAGCTTTCTTT. This codes for CSGRVVRGTTEAFF.

The chain has TRBV7-8 and TRBJ2-3, with 13 bases lining up with TRBD2. The CDR3 length is 19 residues. V lost 5 bases, J lost 0 bases, and 11 bases stayed unmatched. Germline loops: CDR1 SGHVS, CDR2 FQNEAQ. Here the CDR3 DNA reads TGTGCCAGCAGCCGTCCGGGACTAGCGGGATTAGGTAGCACAGATACGCAGTATTTT. Protein sequence: CASSRPGLAGLGSTDTQYF.

This clone showed up just a few times. The chain couples TRBV27 to TRBJ2-3; 7 bases line up with TRBD1. V lost 3 bases and J lost 4; bases outside the gene matches: 4. Germline V CDR1 and CDR2: MNHEY, SMNVEV (reference sequence). The CDR3 loop spans 14 amino acids. The CDR3 protein is CASSLLQGADTQYF. The CDR3 DNA reads as TGTGCCAGCAGTTTGCTCCAGGGGGCAGATACGCAGTATTTT.